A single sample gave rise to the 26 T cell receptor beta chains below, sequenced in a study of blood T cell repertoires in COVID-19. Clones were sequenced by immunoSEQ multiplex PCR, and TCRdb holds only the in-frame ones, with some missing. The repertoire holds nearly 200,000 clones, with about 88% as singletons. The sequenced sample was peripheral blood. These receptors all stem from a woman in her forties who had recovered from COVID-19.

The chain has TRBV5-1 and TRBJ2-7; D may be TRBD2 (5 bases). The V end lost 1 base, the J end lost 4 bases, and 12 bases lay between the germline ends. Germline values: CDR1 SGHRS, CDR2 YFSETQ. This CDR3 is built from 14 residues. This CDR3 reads CASSLSGMGYEQYF. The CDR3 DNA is TGCGCCAGCAGCTTGTCCGGGATGGGATACGAGCAGTACTTC.

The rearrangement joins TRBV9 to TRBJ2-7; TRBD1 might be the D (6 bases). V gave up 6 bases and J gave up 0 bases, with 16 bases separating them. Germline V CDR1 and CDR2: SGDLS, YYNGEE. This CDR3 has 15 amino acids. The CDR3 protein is CASKKGEGVSYEQYF. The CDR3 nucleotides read TGTGCCAGCAAAAAGGGAGAGGGGGTCTCCTACGAGCAGTACTTC.

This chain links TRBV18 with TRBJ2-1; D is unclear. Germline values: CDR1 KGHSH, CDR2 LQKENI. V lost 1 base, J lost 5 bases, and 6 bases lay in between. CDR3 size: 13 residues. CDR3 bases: TGTGCCAGCTCACCACAACAAGACAATGAGCAGTTCTTC. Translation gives CASSPQQDNEQFF.

This CDR3 is CASSLDFGDSGYGYTF. The CDR3 region has the DNA TGCGCCAGCAGCTTGGACTTTGGCGACTCGGGCTATGGCTACACCTTC. The chain links TRBV5-1 to TRBJ1-2; D uncertain. CDR3 length: 16 amino acids. V was cut by 0 bases and J by 4 bases, with 16 bases left in between. Looked up from germline, CDR1 is SGHRS and CDR2 is YFSETQ. Drawing the rest from reference TRBV5-1 and TRBJ1-2, the complete variable domain is KAGVTQTPRYLIKTRGQQVTLSCSPISGHRSVSWYQQTPGQGLQFLFEYFSETQRNKGNFPGRFSGRQFSNSRSEMNVSTLELGDSALYLCASSLDFGDSGYGYTFGSGTRLTVV.

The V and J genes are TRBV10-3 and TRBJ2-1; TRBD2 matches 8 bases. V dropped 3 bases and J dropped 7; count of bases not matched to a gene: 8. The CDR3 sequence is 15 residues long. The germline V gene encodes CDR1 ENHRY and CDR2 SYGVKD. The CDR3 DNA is TGTGCCATCAGTGAAGGAATAGCGGGGCAGAATGAGCAGTTCTTC. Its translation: CAISEGIAGQNEQFF.

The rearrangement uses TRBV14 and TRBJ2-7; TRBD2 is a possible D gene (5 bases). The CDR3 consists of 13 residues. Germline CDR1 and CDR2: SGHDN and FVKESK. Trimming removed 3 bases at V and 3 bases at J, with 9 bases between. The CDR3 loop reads CASSQRENYEQYF. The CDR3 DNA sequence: TGTGCCAGCAGCCAGAGGGAGAACTACGAGCAGTACTTC.

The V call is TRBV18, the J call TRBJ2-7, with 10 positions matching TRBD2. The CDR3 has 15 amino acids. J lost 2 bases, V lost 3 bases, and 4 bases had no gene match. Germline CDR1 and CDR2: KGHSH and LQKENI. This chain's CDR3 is CASSPQAGGTYEQYF. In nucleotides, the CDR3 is TGTGCCAGCTCACCTCAAGCGGGAGGGACCTACGAGCAGTACTTC.

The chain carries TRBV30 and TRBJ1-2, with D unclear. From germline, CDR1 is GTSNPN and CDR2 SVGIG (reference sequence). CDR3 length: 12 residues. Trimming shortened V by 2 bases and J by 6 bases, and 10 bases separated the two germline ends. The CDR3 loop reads CAWSTQSNGYTF. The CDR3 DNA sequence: TGTGCCTGGAGTACACAGTCTAATGGCTACACCTTC.

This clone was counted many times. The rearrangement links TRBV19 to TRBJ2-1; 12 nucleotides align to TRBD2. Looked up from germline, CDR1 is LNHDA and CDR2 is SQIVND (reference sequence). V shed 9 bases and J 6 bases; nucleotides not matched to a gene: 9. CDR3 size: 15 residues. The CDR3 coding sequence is TGTGCCAGCGCGCTGACTAGCGGGAGTGTCAATGAGCAGTTCTTC. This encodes CASALTSGSVNEQFF.

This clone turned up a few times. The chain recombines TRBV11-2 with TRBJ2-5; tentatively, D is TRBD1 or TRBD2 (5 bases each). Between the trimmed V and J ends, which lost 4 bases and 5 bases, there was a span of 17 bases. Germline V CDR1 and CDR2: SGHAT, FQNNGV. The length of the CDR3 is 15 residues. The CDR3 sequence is CASSSEGSRRETQYF. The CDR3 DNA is TGTGCCAGCAGCTCAGAGGGGAGCCGTCGGGAGACCCAGTACTTC.

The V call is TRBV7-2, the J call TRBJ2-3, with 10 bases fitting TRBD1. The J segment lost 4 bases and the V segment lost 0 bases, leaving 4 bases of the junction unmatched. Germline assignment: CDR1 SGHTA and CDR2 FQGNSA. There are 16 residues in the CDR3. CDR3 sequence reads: CASSLAGTGVADTQYF. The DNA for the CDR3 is TGTGCCAGCAGCTTAGCCGGGACAGGGGTCGCAGATACGCAGTATTTT.

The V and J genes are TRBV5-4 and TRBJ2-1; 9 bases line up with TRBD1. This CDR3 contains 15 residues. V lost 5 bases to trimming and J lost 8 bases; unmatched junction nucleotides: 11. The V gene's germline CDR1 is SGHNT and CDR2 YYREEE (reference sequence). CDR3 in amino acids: CASSPGQGIWDEQFF. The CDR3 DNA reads TGTGCCAGCAGTCCGGGACAGGGAATTTGGGATGAGCAGTTCTTC.

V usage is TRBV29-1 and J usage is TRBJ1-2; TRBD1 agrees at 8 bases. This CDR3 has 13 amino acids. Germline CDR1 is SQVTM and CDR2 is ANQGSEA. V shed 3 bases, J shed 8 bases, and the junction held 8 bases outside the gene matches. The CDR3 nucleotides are TGCAGCGTTGATTGGGGCAGGGGGCTCGGCTACACCTTC. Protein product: CSVDWGRGLGYTF. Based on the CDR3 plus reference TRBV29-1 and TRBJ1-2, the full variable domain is SAVISQKPSRDICQRGTSLTIQCQVDSQVTMMFWYRQQPGQSLTLIATANQGSEATYESGFVIDKFPISRPNLTFSTLTVSNMSPEDSSIYLCSVDWGRGLGYTFGSGTRLTVV.

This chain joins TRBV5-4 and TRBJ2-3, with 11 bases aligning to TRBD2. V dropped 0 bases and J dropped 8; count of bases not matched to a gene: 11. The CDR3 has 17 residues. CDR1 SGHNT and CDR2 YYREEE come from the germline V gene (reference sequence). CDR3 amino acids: CASSLALVAGGGGTQYF. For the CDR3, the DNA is TGTGCCAGCAGCTTGGCCTTGGTAGCGGGAGGGGGGGGTACGCAGTATTTT. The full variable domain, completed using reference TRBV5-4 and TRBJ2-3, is ETGVTQSPTHLIKTRGQQVTLRCSSQSGHNTVSWYQQALGQGPQFIFQYYREEENGRGNFPPRFSGLQFPNYSSELNVNALELDDSALYLCASSLALVAGGGGTQYFGPGTRLTVL.

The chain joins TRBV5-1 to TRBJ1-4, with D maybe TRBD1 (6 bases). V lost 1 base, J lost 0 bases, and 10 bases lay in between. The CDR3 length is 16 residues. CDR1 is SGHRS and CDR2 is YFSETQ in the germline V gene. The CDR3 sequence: CASSLMGAATNEKLFF. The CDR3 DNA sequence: TGCGCCAGCAGCTTGATGGGGGCAGCAACTAATGAAAAACTGTTTTTT. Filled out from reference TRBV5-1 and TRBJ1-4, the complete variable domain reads KAGVTQTPRYLIKTRGQQVTLSCSPISGHRSVSWYQQTPGQGLQFLFEYFSETQRNKGNFPGRFSGRQFSNSRSEMNVSTLELGDSALYLCASSLMGAATNEKLFFGSGTQLSVL.

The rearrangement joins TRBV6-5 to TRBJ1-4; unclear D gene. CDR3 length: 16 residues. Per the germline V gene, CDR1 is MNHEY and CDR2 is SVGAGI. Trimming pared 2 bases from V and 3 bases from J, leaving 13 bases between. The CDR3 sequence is CASSYTPLAPNEKLFF. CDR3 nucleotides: TGTGCCAGCAGTTACACACCGCTAGCGCCTAATGAAAAACTGTTTTTT.

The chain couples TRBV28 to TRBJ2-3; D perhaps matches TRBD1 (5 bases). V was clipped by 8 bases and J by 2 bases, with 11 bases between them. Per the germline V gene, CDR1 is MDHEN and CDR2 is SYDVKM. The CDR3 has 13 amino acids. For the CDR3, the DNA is TGTGCCAGCGGGGCGGCCAACACAGATACGCAGTATTTT. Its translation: CASGAANTDTQYF.

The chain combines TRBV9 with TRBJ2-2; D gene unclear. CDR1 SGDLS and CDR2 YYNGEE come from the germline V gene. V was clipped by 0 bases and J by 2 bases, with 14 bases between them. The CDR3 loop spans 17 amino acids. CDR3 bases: TGTGCCAGCAGCGTAGGCCCTCCCGGGTCTAACACCGGGGAGCTGTTTTTT. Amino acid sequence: CASSVGPPGSNTGELFF.

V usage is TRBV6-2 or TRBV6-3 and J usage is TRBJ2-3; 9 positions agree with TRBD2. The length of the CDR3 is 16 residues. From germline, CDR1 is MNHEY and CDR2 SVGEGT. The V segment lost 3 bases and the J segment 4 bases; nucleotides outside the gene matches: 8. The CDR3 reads CASSYSTSGRPDTQYF. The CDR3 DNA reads TGTGCCAGCAGTTATAGCACTAGCGGGCGCCCAGATACGCAGTATTTT.

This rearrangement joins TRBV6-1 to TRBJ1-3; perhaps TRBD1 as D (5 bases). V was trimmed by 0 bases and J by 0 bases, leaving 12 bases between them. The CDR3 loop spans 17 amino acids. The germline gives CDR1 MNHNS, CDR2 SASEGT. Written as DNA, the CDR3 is TGTGCCAGCAGTGAAGCGCTTCAGGGCCTCTCTGGAAACACCATATATTTT. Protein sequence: CASSEALQGLSGNTIYF.

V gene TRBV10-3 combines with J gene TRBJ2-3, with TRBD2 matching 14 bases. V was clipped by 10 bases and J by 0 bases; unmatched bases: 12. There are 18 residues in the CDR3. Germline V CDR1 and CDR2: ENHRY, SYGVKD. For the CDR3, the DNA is TGTGCCACCCTGGGGGGGACTAGCGGGAGTGGTAGCACAGATACGCAGTATTTT. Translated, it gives CATLGGTSGSGSTDTQYF.

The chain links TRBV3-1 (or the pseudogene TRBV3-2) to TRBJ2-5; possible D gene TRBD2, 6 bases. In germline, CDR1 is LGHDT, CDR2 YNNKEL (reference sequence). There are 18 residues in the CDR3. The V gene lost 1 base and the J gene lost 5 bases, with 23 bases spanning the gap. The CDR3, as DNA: TGTGCCAGCAGCCAAGCCCCGGGACTCCCAAGGGCTCTCGAGACCCAGTACTTC. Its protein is CASSQAPGLPRALETQYF.

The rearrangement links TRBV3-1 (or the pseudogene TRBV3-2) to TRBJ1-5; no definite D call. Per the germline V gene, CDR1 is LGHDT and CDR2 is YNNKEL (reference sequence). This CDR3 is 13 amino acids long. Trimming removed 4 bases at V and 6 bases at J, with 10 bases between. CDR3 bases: TGTGCCAGCAGCCCGGCGGAAGGTCAGCCCCAGCATTTT. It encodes CASSPAEGQPQHF.

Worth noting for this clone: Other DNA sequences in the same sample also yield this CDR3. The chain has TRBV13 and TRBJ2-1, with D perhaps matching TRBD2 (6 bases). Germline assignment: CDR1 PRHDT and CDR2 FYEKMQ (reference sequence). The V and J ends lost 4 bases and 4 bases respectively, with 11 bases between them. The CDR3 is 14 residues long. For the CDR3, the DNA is TGTGCCAGCAGCTCCAGCGGGCTTTACAATGAGCAGTTCTTC. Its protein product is CASSSSGLYNEQFF.

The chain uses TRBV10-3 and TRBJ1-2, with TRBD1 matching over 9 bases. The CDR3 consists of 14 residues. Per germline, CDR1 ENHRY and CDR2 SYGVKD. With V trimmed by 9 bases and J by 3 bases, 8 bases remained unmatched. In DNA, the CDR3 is TGTGCCATACAAGGACAGGGGACGGACTATGGCTACACCTTC. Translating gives CAIQGQGTDYGYTF.

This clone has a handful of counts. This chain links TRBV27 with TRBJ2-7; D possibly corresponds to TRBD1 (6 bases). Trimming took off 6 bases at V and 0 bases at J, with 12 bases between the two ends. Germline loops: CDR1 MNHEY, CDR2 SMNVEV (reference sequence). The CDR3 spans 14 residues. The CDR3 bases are TGTGCCAGCAGGCAAGGACAGCACTCCTACGAGCAGTACTTC. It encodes CASRQGQHSYEQYF.